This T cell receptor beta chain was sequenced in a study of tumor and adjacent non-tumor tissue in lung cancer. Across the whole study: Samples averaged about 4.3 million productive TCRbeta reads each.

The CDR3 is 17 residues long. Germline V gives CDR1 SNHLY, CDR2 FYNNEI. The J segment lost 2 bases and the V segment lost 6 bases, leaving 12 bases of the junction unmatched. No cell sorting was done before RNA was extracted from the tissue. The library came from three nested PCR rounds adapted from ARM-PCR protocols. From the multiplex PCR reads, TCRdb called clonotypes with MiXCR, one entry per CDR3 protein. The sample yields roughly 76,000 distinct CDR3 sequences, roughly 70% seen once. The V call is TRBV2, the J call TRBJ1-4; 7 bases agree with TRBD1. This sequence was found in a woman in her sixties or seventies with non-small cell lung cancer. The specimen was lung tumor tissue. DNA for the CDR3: TGTGCCAGCAGGGGCTGGGACGACAGGGCGACTAATGAAAAACTGTTTTTT. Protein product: CASRGWDDRATNEKLFF.